One and the same sample provided the 10 T cell receptor beta chains below, sequenced in a study of human T cells and chemical hapten exposure. Each CDR3 protein gets one entry after TCRdb re-called the RACE reads with MiXCR. The sample has some 350,000 distinct CDR3 sequences, around 7% seen once. Noted time point: patch test 1, 2 weeks after DPC sensitization. Described treatment: therapeutic diphenylcyclopropenone sensitization with weekly scalp DPC. Sequencing was performed on whole blood, taken in connection with sensitization to the hapten diphenylcyclopropenone (DPC). The receptor source for this set is a woman aged 18 to 35 with alopecia areata. Some clones in this sample may be carry-over from other donors' samples.

The V gene is TRBV12-3 or TRBV12-4, the J gene TRBJ1-1; TRBD1 matches 10 bases. V lost 6 bases and J lost 1; bases outside the gene matches: 8. The length of the CDR3 is 16 residues. CDR3 in DNA: TGTGCCAGCAGGGACGACAGGGGGCCGAAGAACACTGAAGCTTTCTTT. Protein product: CASRDDRGPKNTEAFF.

The genes are TRBV24-1 and TRBJ2-1; unclear D gene. V lost 4 bases and J 5 bases, leaving 11 bases between the germline ends. Germline V lookup: CDR1 KGHDR, CDR2 SFDVKD. This CDR3 is built from 14 residues. In DNA form, the CDR3 reads TGTGCCACCAGTGAAATTGACACCGACAATGAGCAGTTCTTC. This encodes CATSEIDTDNEQFF.

The sample holds a few counts of this clonotype. The chain is built from TRBV6-6 and TRBJ2-5; D is unresolved. V was cut by 5 bases and J by 5 bases, with 12 bases left in between. Looked up from germline, CDR1 is MNHNY and CDR2 is SVGAGI (reference sequence). The CDR3 runs to 13 residues. CDR3 sequence: CASSESHGETQYF. In DNA, the CDR3 is TGTGCCAGCAGTGAATCACATGGGGAGACCCAGTACTTC.

The chain uses TRBV12-3 or TRBV12-4 and TRBJ2-5, with 8 bases fitting TRBD1. With V trimmed by 3 bases and J by 4 bases, 7 bases remained unmatched. The CDR3 has 15 residues. The CDR3 DNA follows: TGTGCCAGCAGTTTGGGCCCAGGGGGCGCAGAGACCCAGTACTTC. The encoded protein is CASSLGPGGAETQYF.

The chain carries TRBV6-1 and TRBJ2-1; 8 bases are shared with TRBD1. Germline loops: CDR1 MNHNS, CDR2 SASEGT. The CDR3 runs to 15 residues. The J segment lost 3 bases and the V segment lost 0 bases, leaving 1 base of the junction unmatched. The chain's CDR3 is CASSEAGTGYNEQFF. CDR3 in DNA: TGTGCCAGCAGTGAAGCGGGGACAGGCTACAATGAGCAGTTCTTC.

This clonotype was detected ten times or more. The gene calls are TRBV6-5 and TRBJ2-2, with TRBD2 matching over 11 bases. CDR1 and CDR2 from the germline V gene are MNHEY and SVGAGI. CDR3 length equals 19 residues. J lost 2 bases, V lost 2 bases, and 10 bases had no gene match. The CDR3 loop is CASSYRAYSGGDNTGELFF. CDR3 DNA: TGTGCCAGCAGTTACAGGGCTTATAGCGGGGGGGACAACACCGGGGAGCTGTTTTTT.

Concerning this clonotype: A much bigger clone sits one base away, suggesting this may be a read error. The chain employs TRBV11-3 and TRBJ2-1, with TRBD1 matching over 7 bases. V trimming: 4 bases; J trimming: 3 bases; junction bases outside the gene matches: 3. The CDR3 loop spans 14 amino acids. Germline V gene data show CDR1 as SGHNT and CDR2 as YENEEA. Here the CDR3 DNA reads TGTGCCAGCAGCTCGACAGGGAACTACAATGAGCAGTTCTTC. This gives the protein CASSSTGNYNEQFF.

The chain couples TRBV7-9 to TRBJ1-2, with D possibly being TRBD1 (5 bases). Germline CDR1 SEHNR, CDR2 FQNEAQ (reference sequence). This CDR3 has 14 residues. V was trimmed by 3 bases and J by 6 bases, leaving 14 bases between them. In DNA form, the CDR3 reads TGTGCCAGCAGCTTGGGGACTACGGCGGATGGCTACACCTTC. It yields the protein CASSLGTTADGYTF.

This clonotype was seen at least ten times. The CDR3 sequence is CASSLPGQPYEQYF. DNA for the CDR3: TGTGCCAGCAGTCTCCCGGGACAGCCCTACGAGCAGTACTTC. The chain is built from TRBV28 and TRBJ2-7; 7 nucleotides match TRBD1. The V gene's germline CDR1 is MDHEN and CDR2 SYDVKM. The CDR3 extends over 14 amino acids. Trimming took 5 bases from V and 2 from J; bases not matched to a gene: 6.

This clonotype was seen a handful of times. This rearrangement joins TRBV11-2 to TRBJ2-1; 10 bases align to TRBD1. The ends lost 2 bases at V and 3 bases at J; junction bases unmatched: 19. This CDR3 has 21 residues. CDR1 and CDR2 from the germline V gene are SGHAT and FQNNGV. CDR3 nucleotides: TGTGCCAGCAGCTTATTCCCCGATATGCCCGACAGGGGGCTGAACTACAATGAGCAGTTCTTC. Amino acid sequence: CASSLFPDMPDRGLNYNEQFF.